The rows below give T cell receptor beta chains drawn from one sample of a study of technical replicates of blood from several donors. Profiled with immunoSEQ multiplex PCR; TCRdb holds only in-frame clones, not every one. Among 60,000 to 90,000 clones listed, around 97% were seen once. The sequenced sample was T cells isolated from PBMCs. These receptors were taken from a human donor in good health. The CDR3 runs from the conserved cysteine through the conserved F or W. The order of the fields is CDR3 DNA, CDR3 protein, D gene, CDR3 length, V gene, J gene, clone size. A D gene is named only where the DNA matches it firmly. The size of a clone is reported for some rows only, either as once, few or many, or as a class for expanded clones.

cdr3_nt: TGTGCCAGCAGCGGGACTAGCGGGAGATCCTACAATGAGCAGTTCTTC; cdr3_aa: CASSGTSGRSYNEQFF; d_call: TRBD2; cdr3_length: 16; v_call: TRBV7-9; j_call: TRBJ2-1; clone_size: .
cdr3_nt: TGCGCCAGCAGCCAAGGGCCAGTTCCCACCGGGGAGCTGTTTTTT; cdr3_aa: CASSQGPVPTGELFF; d_call: .; cdr3_length: 15; v_call: TRBV4-1; j_call: TRBJ2-2; clone_size: few
cdr3_nt: TGCAGCGTTGAAGATCAGGCAGGCCGGTATGGCTACACCTTC; cdr3_aa: CSVEDQAGRYGYTF; d_call: .; cdr3_length: 14; v_call: TRBV29-1; j_call: TRBJ1-2; clone_size: .
cdr3_nt: TGTGCCAGCAGCTTATCAGGGAGCACAGATACGCAGTATTTT; cdr3_aa: CASSLSGSTDTQYF; d_call: .; cdr3_length: 14; v_call: TRBV7-9; j_call: TRBJ2-3; clone_size: .
cdr3_nt: TGTGCCATCAGACTGCCTAGCGGGAGTAATGAGCAGTTCTTC; cdr3_aa: CAIRLPSGSNEQFF; d_call: TRBD2; cdr3_length: 14; v_call: TRBV10-3; j_call: TRBJ2-1; clone_size: .
cdr3_nt: TGTGCCATCAGTGATTCTATTGGGGGACTGGCCTATGGCTACACCTTC; cdr3_aa: CAISDSIGGLAYGYTF; d_call: .; cdr3_length: 16; v_call: TRBV10-3; j_call: TRBJ1-2; clone_size: .
cdr3_nt: TGTGCCAGCAGAGCTACAGGGGTCACTGAAGCTTTCTTT; cdr3_aa: CASRATGVTEAFF; d_call: TRBD1; cdr3_length: 13; v_call: TRBV2; j_call: TRBJ1-1; clone_size: .
cdr3_nt: TGCGCCAGCAGTCAAAAGGGGGTTGGCACTGAAGCTTTCTTT; cdr3_aa: CASSQKGVGTEAFF; d_call: .; cdr3_length: 14; v_call: TRBV23-1; j_call: TRBJ1-1; clone_size: .
cdr3_nt: TGTGCCAGCAGTTACGGGACATCAAACGAGCAGTACTTC; cdr3_aa: CASSYGTSNEQYF; d_call: .; cdr3_length: 13; v_call: TRBV6-5; j_call: TRBJ2-7; clone_size: .
cdr3_nt: TGTGCCAGCAGCGTAGCCCAGCAAGAGACCCAGTACTTC; cdr3_aa: CASSVAQQETQYF; d_call: .; cdr3_length: 13; v_call: TRBV9; j_call: TRBJ2-5; clone_size: .
cdr3_nt: TGTGCCAGTAGTATAGTAGGGGGCGCGATTGGACGAGGGAATCAGCCCCAGCATTTT; cdr3_aa: CASSIVGGAIGRGNQPQHF; d_call: TRBD1; cdr3_length: 19; v_call: TRBV19; j_call: TRBJ1-5; clone_size: .
cdr3_nt: TGTGCCAGCAGGCCGGGACAGTTTAATGAAAAACTGTTTTTT; cdr3_aa: CASRPGQFNEKLFF; d_call: TRBD1; cdr3_length: 14; v_call: TRBV6-5; j_call: TRBJ1-4; clone_size: .
cdr3_nt: TGTGCCAGCAGCCCCCGGCGGGGGAGCAATCAGCCCCAGCATTTT; cdr3_aa: CASSPRRGSNQPQHF; d_call: .; cdr3_length: 15; v_call: TRBV28; j_call: TRBJ1-5; clone_size: once
cdr3_nt: TGCGCCAGCAGCACGGGACAGGCTGACACTGAAGCTTTCTTT; cdr3_aa: CASSTGQADTEAFF; d_call: TRBD1; cdr3_length: 14; v_call: TRBV5-1; j_call: TRBJ1-1; clone_size: .
cdr3_nt: TGTGCCAGCAGTGAGAGACTTTCAATCAATGAGCAGTTCTTC; cdr3_aa: CASSERLSINEQFF; d_call: .; cdr3_length: 14; v_call: TRBV27; j_call: TRBJ2-1; clone_size: .
cdr3_nt: TGTGCCAGCAGCGAGGACTACGGGGGAACCGGGGAGCTGTTTTTT; cdr3_aa: CASSEDYGGTGELFF; d_call: .; cdr3_length: 15; v_call: TRBV7-8; j_call: TRBJ2-2; clone_size: once
cdr3_nt: TGTGCCAGCAGGGGACAGTTGAACACCGGGGAGCTGTTTTTT; cdr3_aa: CASRGQLNTGELFF; d_call: TRBD1; cdr3_length: 14; v_call: TRBV9; j_call: TRBJ2-2; clone_size: .
cdr3_nt: TGTGCCAGTAGTATTGACGTAGCGGGGGGAACGCAGTATTTT; cdr3_aa: CASSIDVAGGTQYF; d_call: TRBD2; cdr3_length: 14; v_call: TRBV19; j_call: TRBJ2-3; clone_size: .
cdr3_nt: TGTGCCAGCAGCCAATCGCTCGCGGAGGGTCTCGAGCAGTACTTC; cdr3_aa: CASSQSLAEGLEQYF; d_call: .; cdr3_length: 15; v_call: TRBV4-2; j_call: TRBJ2-7; clone_size: .
cdr3_nt: TGTGCCAGGGGGAGAGGGGGCGACTATGGCTACACCTTC; cdr3_aa: CARGRGGDYGYTF; d_call: TRBD1; cdr3_length: 13; v_call: TRBV19; j_call: TRBJ1-2; clone_size: .
cdr3_nt: TGCGCCAGCAGCCCGGACAGGGACTCACCCCTCCACTTT; cdr3_aa: CASSPDRDSPLHF; d_call: TRBD1; cdr3_length: 13; v_call: TRBV4-1; j_call: TRBJ1-6; clone_size: .
cdr3_nt: TGTGCCAGCAGCGTAGGGTTACTAGCGTTAACCGGGGAGCTGTTTTTT; cdr3_aa: CASSVGLLALTGELFF; d_call: TRBD2; cdr3_length: 16; v_call: TRBV9; j_call: TRBJ2-2; clone_size: .
cdr3_nt: TGTGCCAGCAGCCGAGGTCAGAATCAGCCCCAGCATTTT; cdr3_aa: CASSRGQNQPQHF; d_call: .; cdr3_length: 13; v_call: TRBV7-9; j_call: TRBJ1-5; clone_size: .
cdr3_nt: TGTGCCAGCAGGGCGGTGATGGGTGGCACCGGGGAGCTGTTTTTT; cdr3_aa: CASRAVMGGTGELFF; d_call: .; cdr3_length: 15; v_call: TRBV28; j_call: TRBJ2-2; clone_size: .
cdr3_nt: TGCAGCGTGAGGACTAGCGGCCGCACAGATACGCAGTATTTT; cdr3_aa: CSVRTSGRTDTQYF; d_call: TRBD2; cdr3_length: 14; v_call: TRBV29-1; j_call: TRBJ2-3; clone_size: .
cdr3_nt: TGTGCCAGCAGTGAGAAAAAACAGGGGGCGTTGAACACTGAAGCTTTCTTT; cdr3_aa: CASSEKKQGALNTEAFF; d_call: TRBD1; cdr3_length: 17; v_call: TRBV6-1; j_call: TRBJ1-1; clone_size: once
cdr3_nt: TGTGCCACCAGCAGAGCTATGAGCACAGATACGCAGTATTTT; cdr3_aa: CATSRAMSTDTQYF; d_call: .; cdr3_length: 14; v_call: TRBV15; j_call: TRBJ2-3; clone_size: .
cdr3_nt: TGTGCCAGCAGTTACTCGGGGGGGAATAGCAATCAGCCCCAGCATTTT; cdr3_aa: CASSYSGGNSNQPQHF; d_call: .; cdr3_length: 16; v_call: TRBV6-6; j_call: TRBJ1-5; clone_size: once
cdr3_nt: TGCGCCAGCAGCTTTTCACTAGCGGGAGTTACCTACGAGCAGTACTTC; cdr3_aa: CASSFSLAGVTYEQYF; d_call: TRBD2; cdr3_length: 16; v_call: TRBV5-1; j_call: TRBJ2-7; clone_size: .
cdr3_nt: TGTGCCAGCAGTGACTCTGGACTAGAGGCAGATACGCAGTATTTT; cdr3_aa: CASSDSGLEADTQYF; d_call: TRBD2; cdr3_length: 15; v_call: TRBV6-4; j_call: TRBJ2-3; clone_size: .
cdr3_nt: TGCGCCAGCAGCTTGCACATTAGCGATGAGCAGTTCTTC; cdr3_aa: CASSLHISDEQFF; d_call: .; cdr3_length: 13; v_call: TRBV5-1; j_call: TRBJ2-1; clone_size: .
cdr3_nt: TGTGCCAGCGTTGACTCGAACTCAGATACGCAGTATTTT; cdr3_aa: CASVDSNSDTQYF; d_call: .; cdr3_length: 13; v_call: TRBV25-1; j_call: TRBJ2-3; clone_size: .
cdr3_nt: TGTGCCAGCAGTTTATCCGGGACAGGGATCACCGGGGAGCTGTTTTTT; cdr3_aa: CASSLSGTGITGELFF; d_call: TRBD1; cdr3_length: 16; v_call: TRBV27; j_call: TRBJ2-2; clone_size: .
cdr3_nt: TGTGCCAGCAGCGCCGGGACTTTTCGTAACTATGGCTACACCTTC; cdr3_aa: CASSAGTFRNYGYTF; d_call: .; cdr3_length: 15; v_call: TRBV9; j_call: TRBJ1-2; clone_size: .
cdr3_nt: TGTGCCTGGAGTGTACCTCCTAGCGGGGGGTTTAGCTCCTACAATGAGCAGTTCTTC; cdr3_aa: CAWSVPPSGGFSSYNEQFF; d_call: TRBD2; cdr3_length: 19; v_call: TRBV30; j_call: TRBJ2-1; clone_size: .
cdr3_nt: TGTGCCAGCAGCCTCAGCGGGGGCTACACCTTC; cdr3_aa: CASSLSGGYTF; d_call: .; cdr3_length: 11; v_call: TRBV11-3; j_call: TRBJ1-2; clone_size: once
cdr3_nt: TGTGCCAGCAGCGTAGGTCTAGCGGGGTTCGACGAGCAGTACTTC; cdr3_aa: CASSVGLAGFDEQYF; d_call: TRBD2; cdr3_length: 15; v_call: TRBV9; j_call: TRBJ2-7; clone_size: .
cdr3_nt: TGTGCCAGCAGGGCCCGACAGGACCTTCGGGAAAAACTGTTTTTT; cdr3_aa: CASRARQDLREKLFF; d_call: .; cdr3_length: 15; v_call: TRBV2; j_call: TRBJ1-4; clone_size: .
cdr3_nt: TGCGCCAGCAGCATACAGGGACCGTTCTACGAAAAACTGTTTTTT; cdr3_aa: CASSIQGPFYEKLFF; d_call: .; cdr3_length: 15; v_call: TRBV5-1; j_call: TRBJ1-4; clone_size: .
cdr3_nt: TGTGCCACCAGCAGAGAACAGGGCGGAGAGCAGTTCTTC; cdr3_aa: CATSREQGGEQFF; d_call: .; cdr3_length: 13; v_call: TRBV15; j_call: TRBJ2-1; clone_size: .
cdr3_nt: TGTGCCAGCTCGCGGAGAGAGGACTATGGCTACACCTTC; cdr3_aa: CASSRREDYGYTF; d_call: .; cdr3_length: 13; v_call: TRBV18; j_call: TRBJ1-2; clone_size: .
cdr3_nt: TGTGCCAGCAGTGAAGCGATCAGAACCCACTATGGCTACACCTTC; cdr3_aa: CASSEAIRTHYGYTF; d_call: .; cdr3_length: 15; v_call: TRBV6-1; j_call: TRBJ1-2; clone_size: .
cdr3_nt: TGTGCCAGCAGAGGGAGGGTTTGGTACGAGCAGTACTTC; cdr3_aa: CASRGRVWYEQYF; d_call: TRBD2; cdr3_length: 13; v_call: TRBV2; j_call: TRBJ2-7; clone_size: .
cdr3_nt: TGTGCCAGCAGCTCCTGGACAGGGGGCTTGACAGATACGCAGTATTTT; cdr3_aa: CASSSWTGGLTDTQYF; d_call: TRBD1; cdr3_length: 16; v_call: TRBV11-2; j_call: TRBJ2-3; clone_size: .
cdr3_nt: TGTGCCAGCAGTTTAGCGGGAGGGGGAAACACCGGGGAGCTGTTTTTT; cdr3_aa: CASSLAGGGNTGELFF; d_call: TRBD2; cdr3_length: 16; v_call: TRBV11-3; j_call: TRBJ2-2; clone_size: .
cdr3_nt: TGTGCCAGCAGTGAGGCAGGGGGGAGGTTCTATGGCTACACCTTC; cdr3_aa: CASSEAGGRFYGYTF; d_call: TRBD1; cdr3_length: 15; v_call: TRBV6-1; j_call: TRBJ1-2; clone_size: once
cdr3_nt: TGCGCCAGCCGACGGGGGGCGAACAACTGGTACAATGAGCAGTTCTTC; cdr3_aa: CASRRGANNWYNEQFF; d_call: .; cdr3_length: 16; v_call: TRBV5-1; j_call: TRBJ2-1; clone_size: once
cdr3_nt: TGTGCCAGCAGCTCGGGGGGGACAGGGGTGGGGTATGGCTACACCTTC; cdr3_aa: CASSSGGTGVGYGYTF; d_call: TRBD1; cdr3_length: 16; v_call: TRBV7-2; j_call: TRBJ1-2; clone_size: .
cdr3_nt: TGTGCCAGCAGCCCCACTAGCGGGGGTTACAATGAGCAGTTCTTC; cdr3_aa: CASSPTSGGYNEQFF; d_call: TRBD2; cdr3_length: 15; v_call: TRBV7-6; j_call: TRBJ2-1; clone_size: .
cdr3_nt: TGTGCCAGCAGCCACACTACTAAGGAGGCGGGAGGGCCAGGCGAGCAGTACTTC; cdr3_aa: CASSHTTKEAGGPGEQYF; d_call: TRBD2; cdr3_length: 18; v_call: TRBV4-2; j_call: TRBJ2-7; clone_size: .
cdr3_nt: TGTGCCAGCGGGCAGATCGGACTAGCGGCATCTACGCAGTATTTT; cdr3_aa: CASGQIGLAASTQYF; d_call: TRBD2; cdr3_length: 15; v_call: TRBV14; j_call: TRBJ2-3; clone_size: .
cdr3_nt: TGCGCCAGCAGTGAAGGGGGAATGAACACTGAAGCTTTCTTT; cdr3_aa: CASSEGGMNTEAFF; d_call: .; cdr3_length: 14; v_call: TRBV10-1; j_call: TRBJ1-1; clone_size: .